A single sample is the source of the 2 T cell receptor beta chains below, sequenced in a study of kidney transplant recipient with SARS-CoV-2 infection. TCRdb independently ran MiXCR on the reads; one entry per CDR3 protein. The sample lists 250,000 or so distinct CDR3 sequences; less than 35% were seen once. The material sequenced was a blood sample, taken at baseline and around day 110 from a kidney transplant recipient. These receptors were taken from a male patient between 25 and 39 years old who had COVID-19 and was a kidney transplant recipient. Some T cells may trace back to the graft donor.

As concerns this clonotype: This may stem from a read error, because a much larger clone lies one nucleotide away. The chain is built from TRBV5-1 and TRBJ1-4; no clear D. The CDR3 is 15 amino acids. CDR1 is SGHRS and CDR2 is YFSETQ in the germline V gene. This chain's CDR3 is CASNLASGPHEKLFF. The CDR3 nucleotides read TGCGCCAGCAACTTGGCTTCAGGCCCCCATGAAAAACTGTTTTTT.

On this clonotype itself: A read error may be the cause here, since a much bigger clone is one base away. The chain combines TRBV18 with TRBJ2-3; D gene ambiguous. Germline CDR1 is KGHSH and CDR2 is LQKENI. The CDR3 is 16 residues long. CDR3 DNA sequence: TGTGCCAGCCCACCCCCCTGGGTAGTATTGGCAGATACGCGGTATTTT. Amino acid sequence: CASPPPWVVLADTRYF.